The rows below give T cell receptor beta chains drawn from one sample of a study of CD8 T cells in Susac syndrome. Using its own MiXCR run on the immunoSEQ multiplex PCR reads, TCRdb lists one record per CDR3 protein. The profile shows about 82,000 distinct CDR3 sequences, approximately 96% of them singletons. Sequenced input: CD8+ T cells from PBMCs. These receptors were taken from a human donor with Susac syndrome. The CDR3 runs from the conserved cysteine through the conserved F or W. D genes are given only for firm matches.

CSAREVVGRTGSNQPQHF	TGCAGTGCTAGAGAGGTTGTGGGGCGGACAGGATCTAATCAGCCCCAGCATTTT	TRBJ1-5	TRBD1	TRBV20-1
CASSQAISFNSPLHF	TGCGCCAGCAGCCAAGCGATAAGTTTTAATTCACCCCTCCACTTT	TRBJ1-6	-	TRBV4-3
CATSSGEVQGGPYGYTF	TGTGCCACCAGCAGCGGGGAGGTCCAGGGGGGGCCTTATGGCTACACCTTC	TRBJ1-2	TRBD1	TRBV15
CSAETGRATEAFF	TGCAGTGCCGAGACAGGGCGTGCAACTGAAGCTTTCTTT	TRBJ1-1	TRBD1	TRBV20-1
CASSQSGLSSYNEQFF	TGTGCCAGCAGCCAGAGCGGGTTAAGCTCCTACAATGAGCAGTTCTTC	TRBJ2-1	-	TRBV2
CAWRLGVKGTDTQYF	TGTGCCTGGAGGTTGGGGGTCAAGGGCACAGATACGCAGTATTTT	TRBJ2-3	-	TRBV30
CSVETGETEAFF	TGCAGCGTTGAGACAGGGGAGACTGAAGCTTTCTTT	TRBJ1-1	TRBD1	TRBV29-1
CSAPREGQGFLLSLSYGYTF	TGCAGTGCCCCAAGGGAGGGACAGGGGTTCCTACTAAGCCTGTCCTATGGCTACACCTTC	TRBJ1-2	TRBD1	TRBV20-1
CASSHDEKLFF	TGTGCCAGCAGCCACGATGAAAAACTGTTTTTT	TRBJ1-4	-	TRBV3-1
CAWSATALLTGELFF	TGTGCCTGGAGTGCTACGGCATTACTCACCGGGGAGCTGTTTTTT	TRBJ2-2	-	TRBV30
CARTRGPSNEQFF	TGTGCCAGAACGCGGGGGCCAAGCAATGAGCAGTTCTTC	TRBJ2-1	-	TRBV6-2/TRBV6-3
CASRMAMNTEAFF	TGTGCCAGCAGGATGGCAATGAACACTGAAGCTTTCTTT	TRBJ1-1	-	TRBV27
CSASKQAHGYTF	TGCAGTGCTAGTAAGCAGGCTCACGGCTACACCTTC	TRBJ1-2	-	TRBV20-1
CAWAWDSISNTEAFF	TGTGCCTGGGCCTGGGACAGCATAAGCAACACTGAAGCTTTCTTT	TRBJ1-1	TRBD1	TRBV30
CAWSGGNPYNEQFF	TGTGCCTGGAGTGGAGGGAACCCCTACAATGAGCAGTTCTTC	TRBJ2-1	-	TRBV30